One and the same sample provided the 12 T cell receptor beta chains below, sequenced in a study of T cell responses to AZD1222 COVID-19 vaccine. Sequencing was performed with immunoSEQ multiplex PCR; in TCRdb, only in-frame clones are kept and a portion is missing. The table has 110,000 to 150,000 clones, around 93% seen once. The source was peripheral blood, collected on day 0 of AZD1222 vaccination. The source of these receptors is an adult in good health.

The J gene is TRBJ1-1, the V gene TRBV18; D is unclear. V lost 3 bases and J 1 base, leaving 15 bases between the germline ends. Germline CDR1 reads KGHSH; CDR2 reads LQKENI. CDR3 size: 16 residues. The CDR3 DNA reads as TGTGCCAGCTCACCGTACACCTCCGGGGAGAACACTGAAGCTTTCTTT. Protein sequence: CASSPYTSGENTEAFF.

The V and J genes are TRBV11-2 and TRBJ2-7, with TRBD1 matching 10 bases. J lost 6 bases, V lost 4 bases, and 3 bases had no gene match. Germline CDR1 SGHAT, CDR2 FQNNGV. The CDR3 is 13 residues long. The CDR3 loop reads CASSSGTGAEQYF. In nucleotides, the CDR3 is TGTGCCAGCAGCTCCGGGACAGGGGCCGAGCAGTACTTC.

The chain employs TRBV11-1 and TRBJ1-6; no definite D call. Germline V gives CDR1 SGHAT, CDR2 FQDESV (reference sequence). This CDR3 is built from 13 residues. V shed 4 bases and J shed 4 bases, with 5 bases lying between them. In DNA, the CDR3 is TGTGCCAGCAGCTGGGGATATAATTCACCCCTCCACTTT. This codes for CASSWGYNSPLHF.

As DNA, the CDR3 is TGTGCCAGCAGCTTAACCCGGGGACAGGGTGAAGGCTACACCTTC. It specifies CASSLTRGQGEGYTF. This chain uses TRBV28 with TRBJ1-2, with 9 bases lining up with TRBD1. The ends lost 6 bases at V and 8 bases at J; junction bases unmatched: 13. CDR3 length: 15 residues. The germline V gene has CDR1 MDHEN and CDR2 SYDVKM.

The V call is TRBV18, the J call TRBJ2-7, with D unresolved. The V end lost 3 bases, the J end lost 6 bases, and 18 bases lay between the germline ends. Looked up from germline, CDR1 is KGHSH and CDR2 is LQKENI. CDR3 length: 15 residues. The CDR3 bases are TGTGCCAGCTCACCTAATCAATTCTTGGGGTCCGAGCAGTACTTC. Translating gives CASSPNQFLGSEQYF.

The rearrangement links TRBV6-2 or TRBV6-3 to TRBJ1-2; D gene uncertain. V dropped 2 bases and J dropped 4 bases, with 11 bases sitting between them. CDR1 MNHEY and CDR2 SVGEGT come from the germline V gene. The CDR3 extends over 14 amino acids. In DNA form, the CDR3 reads TGTGCCAGCAGTTACATCCTGTCGAGCTATGGCTACACCTTC. Its protein is CASSYILSSYGYTF.

The chain employs TRBV7-9 and TRBJ2-5; 7 nucleotides agree with TRBD2. The germline V gene has CDR1 SEHNR and CDR2 FQNEAQ (reference sequence). Losses at the gene ends were 6 bases for V and 3 bases for J; bases not matched to a gene: 13. This CDR3 is built from 16 residues. The CDR3 nucleotides are TGTGCCAGCAGTTCTTGGGCGGGAGCGAGGGAAGAGACCCAGTACTTC. It encodes CASSSWAGAREETQYF.

The chain combines TRBV5-1 with TRBJ1-2; D uncertain. The CDR3 consists of 14 residues. Looked up from germline, CDR1 is SGHRS and CDR2 is YFSETQ. The ends were cut back, 3 bases at V and 4 bases at J, with 13 bases in the middle. CDR3 nucleotide sequence: TGCGCCAGCAGCTCAATGACTTCCGGCTATGGCTACACCTTC. It is translated as CASSSMTSGYGYTF.

CDR3 in amino acids: CATSRAREPQHF. The CDR3 DNA is TGTGCCACCAGCAGGGCAAGGGAGCCCCAGCATTTT. This rearrangement joins TRBV15 to TRBJ1-5; unclear D gene. The germline CDR1 and CDR2 sequences are LNHNV and YYDKDF (reference sequence). This CDR3 contains 12 residues. Between the trimmed V and J ends, which lost 3 bases and 8 bases, there was a span of 8 bases.

The gene calls are TRBV27 and TRBJ1-5; D unclear. The CDR3 is made up of 15 amino acids. Trimming removed 1 base at V and 4 bases at J, with 11 bases between. Germline CDR1 is MNHEY and CDR2 is SMNVEV (reference sequence). CDR3 protein: CASSLYPAANQPQHF. The CDR3 DNA follows: TGTGCCAGCAGTTTATATCCGGCAGCTAATCAGCCCCAGCATTTT.

The chain is built from TRBV12-3 or TRBV12-4 and TRBJ1-3; no reliable D call. The V end lost 5 bases, the J end lost 4 bases, and 6 bases lay between the germline ends. This CDR3 is built from 12 residues. CDR3 sequence: CASSVAGNTIYF. CDR3 nucleotides: TGTGCCAGCAGTGTGGCCGGAAACACCATATATTTT.

J is TRBJ1-1 and V is TRBV3-1 (or the pseudogene TRBV3-2); D unclear. The CDR3 covers 13 residues. Trimming took 1 base from V and 0 from J, leaving 3 bases between them. Germline loops: CDR1 LGHDT, CDR2 YNNKEL (reference sequence). CDR3 DNA: TGTGCCAGCAGCCAAGGCTTGAACACTGAAGCTTTCTTT. Protein sequence: CASSQGLNTEAFF.